A single count supports the clone carrying this TCR beta chain. All enrollees were roughly 18 to 100 years old and from approximately 24 US areas. Recovered status in Cohort 3 required two negative PCRs, clearance, or symptom resolution. In the original processing: How many nucleated cells were present was estimated from reference gene primer amplification. The table came from immunoSEQ multiplex PCR; TCRdb's copy has only in-frame clones and leaves some out. That table is the source of V, J and clone size, and D and trimming were worked out from the DNA. The repertoire consists of almost 500,000 clones, with approximately 90% occurring once and the leading ten covering approximately 8.3%. This CDR3 comprises 15 residues. The trim removed 3 bases at V and 9 bases at J, leaving 11 bases unmatched. Germline lookup yields CDR1 MRHNA and CDR2 SNTAGT. This record comes from a study of blood T cell repertoires in COVID-19. In the study overall: COVID-19 samples, acute and convalescent, were from the United States, Italy and Spain.

The source of this sequence is a woman aged 60 to 75 who had recovered from COVID-19. Sequencing input: PBMCs or T cells enriched from blood (not recorded which). The chain is built from TRBV6-4 and TRBJ1-5; TRBD1 agrees at 7 bases. CDR3 amino acids: CASSEGQLLVVPQHF. The CDR3 DNA sequence: TGTGCCAGCAGTGAGGGACAGCTCCTTGTCGTGCCCCAGCATTTT.